The subject of this entry is one TCR beta chain. Its target is not known. These data belong to a study of a mutant IDH1 vaccine in newly diagnosed glioma. Overall study context: Eight vaccinations reached patients in weeks 1, 3, 5, 7, 11, 15, 19 and 23. Commencement of vaccination occurred 4-6 weeks following radiotherapy alone, or concurrently with temozolomide cycles.

The V and J ends lost 1 base and 7 bases respectively, with 11 bases between them. In germline, CDR1 is SGHTA, CDR2 FQGNSA. This CDR3 is 15 amino acids long. Indicated time point: week 23, last vaccination. Doses consisted of 300 ug of mutant IDH1 20-mer peptide each, paired with topical imiquimod. Using immunoSEQ multiplex PCR, the repertoire was profiled, and TCRdb retains in-frame clones only, with some absent. This sample has 35,000 to 50,000 clones, with around 93% found just once. The chain recombines TRBV7-2 with TRBJ1-6; D might be TRBD1 (5 bases). This clonotype was sampled from a man in his fifties or sixties with glioma. This sample comprised PBMCs, obtained from a glioma patient whose treatment included an IDH1 peptide vaccine. The CDR3 coding sequence is TGTGCCAGCAGCTTAGGTTCAGGGACCAATTCACCCCTCCACTTT. This sequence encodes CASSLGSGTNSPLHF.